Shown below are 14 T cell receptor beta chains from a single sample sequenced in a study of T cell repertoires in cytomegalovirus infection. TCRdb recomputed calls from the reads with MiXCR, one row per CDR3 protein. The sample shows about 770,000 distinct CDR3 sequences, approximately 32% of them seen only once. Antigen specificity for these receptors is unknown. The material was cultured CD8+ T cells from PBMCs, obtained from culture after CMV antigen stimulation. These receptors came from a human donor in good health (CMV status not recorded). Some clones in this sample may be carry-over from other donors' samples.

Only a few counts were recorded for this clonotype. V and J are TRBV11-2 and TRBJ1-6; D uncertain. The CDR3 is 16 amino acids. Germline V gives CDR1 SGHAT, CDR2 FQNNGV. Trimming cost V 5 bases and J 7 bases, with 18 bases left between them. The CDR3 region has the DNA TGTGCCAGCAGCCACTGGGAGTTGTCAAGAAATTCACCCCTCCACTTT. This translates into CASSHWELSRNSPLHF.

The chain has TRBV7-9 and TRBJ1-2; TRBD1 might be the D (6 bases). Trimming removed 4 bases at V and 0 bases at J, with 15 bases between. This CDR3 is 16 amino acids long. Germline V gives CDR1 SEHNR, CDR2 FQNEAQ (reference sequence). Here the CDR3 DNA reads TGTGCCAGCAGCTCAGGACAGTCTAGCCCTAACTATGGCTACACCTTC. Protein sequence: CASSSGQSSPNYGYTF.

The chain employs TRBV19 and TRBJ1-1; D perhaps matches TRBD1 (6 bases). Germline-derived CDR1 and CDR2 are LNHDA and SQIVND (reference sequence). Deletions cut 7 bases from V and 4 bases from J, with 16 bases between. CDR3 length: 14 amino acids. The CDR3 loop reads CASMGGGELTEAFF. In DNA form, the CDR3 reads TGTGCCAGTATGGGGGGCGGGGAGCTCACTGAAGCTTTCTTT.

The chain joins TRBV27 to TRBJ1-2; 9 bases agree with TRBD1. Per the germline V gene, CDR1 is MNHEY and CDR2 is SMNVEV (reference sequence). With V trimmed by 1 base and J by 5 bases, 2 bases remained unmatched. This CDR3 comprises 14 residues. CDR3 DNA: TGTGCCAGCAGTTTATTAGGACAGGGGTATGGCTACACCTTC. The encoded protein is CASSLLGQGYGYTF.

In DNA, the CDR3 is TGTGCCATCAGAGGACTAGCGGGGGACAACAATGAGCAGTTCTTC. It translates to CAIRGLAGDNNEQFF. The V gene is TRBV10-3, the J gene TRBJ2-1, with 13 bases aligning to TRBD2. Germline-derived CDR1 and CDR2 are ENHRY and SYGVKD. CDR3 length: 15 amino acids. Trimming at V came to 6 bases and at J to 5 bases, leaving 4 bases not matched to a gene.

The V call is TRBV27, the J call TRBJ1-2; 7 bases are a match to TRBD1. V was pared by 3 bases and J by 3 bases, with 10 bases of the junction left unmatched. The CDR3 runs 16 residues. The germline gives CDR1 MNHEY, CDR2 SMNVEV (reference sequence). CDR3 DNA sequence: TGTGCCAGCAGTTTTTCACAGGGGCTGGTATACTATGGCTACACCTTC. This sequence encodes CASSFSQGLVYYGYTF.

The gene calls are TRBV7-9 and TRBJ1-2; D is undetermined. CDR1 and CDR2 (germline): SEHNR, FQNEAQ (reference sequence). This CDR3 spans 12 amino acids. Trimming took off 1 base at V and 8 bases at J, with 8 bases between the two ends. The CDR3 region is CASSLEREGYTF. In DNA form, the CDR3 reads TGTGCCAGCAGCTTAGAGAGAGAAGGCTACACCTTC.

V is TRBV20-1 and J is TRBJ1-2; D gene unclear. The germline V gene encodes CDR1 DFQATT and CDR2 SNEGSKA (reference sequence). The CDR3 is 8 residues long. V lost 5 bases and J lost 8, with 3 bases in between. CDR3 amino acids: CSAAGYTF. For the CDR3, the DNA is TGCAGTGCTGCCGGCTACACCTTC.

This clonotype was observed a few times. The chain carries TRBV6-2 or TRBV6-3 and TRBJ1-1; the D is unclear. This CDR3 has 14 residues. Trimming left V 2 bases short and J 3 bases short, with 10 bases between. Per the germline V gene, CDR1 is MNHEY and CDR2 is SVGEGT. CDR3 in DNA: TGTGCCAGCAGTTACGCCCTGACATACACTGAAGCTTTCTTT. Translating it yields CASSYALTYTEAFF.

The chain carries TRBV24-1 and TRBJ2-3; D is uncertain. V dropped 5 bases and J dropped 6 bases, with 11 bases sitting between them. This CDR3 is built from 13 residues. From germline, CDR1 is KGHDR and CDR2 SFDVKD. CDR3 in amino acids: CATSGRSSDTQYF. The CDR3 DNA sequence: TGTGCCACCAGTGGCCGATCCTCCGATACGCAGTATTTT.

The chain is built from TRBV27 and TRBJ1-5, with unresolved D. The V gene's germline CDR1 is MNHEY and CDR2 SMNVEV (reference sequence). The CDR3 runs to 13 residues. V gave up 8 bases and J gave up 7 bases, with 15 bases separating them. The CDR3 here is CASSGGLNQPQHF. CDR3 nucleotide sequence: TGTGCCAGCTCAGGCGGACTTAACCAGCCCCAGCATTTT.

The CDR3 DNA follows: TGTGCCAGCAGTTTGGAGGCCCCAATGGCAACTAATGAAAAACTGTTTTTT. Translating gives CASSLEAPMATNEKLFF. This rearrangement joins TRBV12-3 or TRBV12-4 to TRBJ1-4; D unresolved. V lost 3 bases and J 0 bases, leaving 14 bases between the germline ends. The CDR3 is 17 residues long.

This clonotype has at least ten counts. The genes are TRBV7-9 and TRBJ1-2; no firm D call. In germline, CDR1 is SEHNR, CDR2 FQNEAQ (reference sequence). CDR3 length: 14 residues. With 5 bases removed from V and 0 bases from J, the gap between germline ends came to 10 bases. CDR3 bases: TGTGCCAGCAGCCCCCGACAAGCTAACTATGGCTACACCTTC. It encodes CASSPRQANYGYTF.

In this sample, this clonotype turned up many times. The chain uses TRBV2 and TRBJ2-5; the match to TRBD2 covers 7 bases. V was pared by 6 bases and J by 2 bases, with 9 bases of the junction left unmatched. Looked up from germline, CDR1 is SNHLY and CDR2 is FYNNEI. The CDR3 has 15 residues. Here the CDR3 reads CASRSLGAGQETQYF. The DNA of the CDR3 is TGTGCCAGCAGATCCTTAGGAGCGGGGCAAGAGACCCAGTACTTC. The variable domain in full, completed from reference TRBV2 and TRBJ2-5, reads EPEVTQTPSHQVTQMGQEVILRCVPISNHLYFYWYRQILGQKVEFLVSFYNNEISEKSEIFDDQFSVERPDGSNFTLKIRSTKLEDSAMYFCASRSLGAGQETQYFGPGTRLLVL.